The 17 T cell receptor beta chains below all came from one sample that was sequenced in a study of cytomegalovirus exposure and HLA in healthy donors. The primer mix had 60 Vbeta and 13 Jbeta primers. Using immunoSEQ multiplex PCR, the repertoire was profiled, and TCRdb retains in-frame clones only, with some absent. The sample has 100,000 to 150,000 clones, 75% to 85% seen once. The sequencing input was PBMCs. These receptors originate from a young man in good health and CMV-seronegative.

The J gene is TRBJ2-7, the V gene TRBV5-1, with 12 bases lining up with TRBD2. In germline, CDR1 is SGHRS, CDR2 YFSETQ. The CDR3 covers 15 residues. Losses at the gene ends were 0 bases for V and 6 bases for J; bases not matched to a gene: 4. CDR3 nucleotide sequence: TGCGCCAGCAGCTTGGATCTAGCGGGAGGGCGCGAGCAGTACTTC. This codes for CASSLDLAGGREQYF.

CDR3 coding DNA: TGCGCCAGCAGCTTTTCAGCGGGGAATGAGCAGTTCTTC. As protein: CASSFSAGNEQFF. This sequence joins TRBV5-1 and TRBJ2-1, with 7 bases identical to TRBD2. Germline CDR1 SGHRS, CDR2 YFSETQ. This CDR3 is built from 13 residues. Unmatched junction bases numbered 3, after V lost 2 bases and J lost 7 bases.

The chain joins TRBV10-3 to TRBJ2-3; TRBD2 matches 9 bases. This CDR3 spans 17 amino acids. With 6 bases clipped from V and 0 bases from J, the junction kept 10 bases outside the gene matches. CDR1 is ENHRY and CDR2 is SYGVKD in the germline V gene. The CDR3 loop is CAIRRGLARNSTDTQYF. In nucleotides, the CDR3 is TGTGCCATCAGACGCGGACTAGCGCGAAACAGCACAGATACGCAGTATTTT.

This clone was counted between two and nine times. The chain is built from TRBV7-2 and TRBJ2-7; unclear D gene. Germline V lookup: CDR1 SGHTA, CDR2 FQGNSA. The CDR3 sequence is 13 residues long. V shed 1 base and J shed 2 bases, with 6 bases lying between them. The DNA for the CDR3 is TGTGCCAGCAGCTTAGTTGGAGCCTACGAGCAGTACTTC. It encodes CASSLVGAYEQYF.

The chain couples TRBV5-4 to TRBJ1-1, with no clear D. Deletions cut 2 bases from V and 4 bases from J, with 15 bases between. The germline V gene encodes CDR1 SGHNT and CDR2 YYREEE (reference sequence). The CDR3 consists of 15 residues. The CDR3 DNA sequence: TGTGCCAGCAGCTTAGGCCCTCAAAGGAGCACTGAAGCTTTCTTT. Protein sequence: CASSLGPQRSTEAFF.

In nucleotides, the CDR3 is TGTGCCAGCAGCCAAGCGGGGACTAGCGGGTCCGGTACGCAGTATTTT. Amino acid sequence: CASSQAGTSGSGTQYF. The V gene is TRBV11-2, the J gene TRBJ2-3; the match to TRBD2 covers 12 bases. The CDR3 runs to 16 residues. The ends lost 5 bases at V and 8 bases at J; junction bases unmatched: 11. CDR1 and CDR2 from the germline V gene are SGHAT and FQNNGV.

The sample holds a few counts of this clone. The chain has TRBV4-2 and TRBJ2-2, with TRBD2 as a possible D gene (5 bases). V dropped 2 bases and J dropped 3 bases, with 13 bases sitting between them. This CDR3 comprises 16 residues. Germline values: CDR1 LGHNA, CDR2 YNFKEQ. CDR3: CASSQTTSGYTGELFF. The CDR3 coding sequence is TGTGCCAGCAGCCAAACAACTAGTGGGTACACCGGGGAGCTGTTTTTT.

This CDR3 reads CASSQDSVAGENEQFF. The CDR3 nucleotides read TGCGCCAGCAGCCAAGATTCGGTGGCAGGCGAAAATGAGCAGTTCTTC. The chain employs TRBV4-3 and TRBJ2-1, with D unclear. The CDR3 is 16 residues long. Germline lookup yields CDR1 LGHNA and CDR2 YSLEER. The V end was cut by 0 bases, the J end by 7 bases, with 16 bases between.

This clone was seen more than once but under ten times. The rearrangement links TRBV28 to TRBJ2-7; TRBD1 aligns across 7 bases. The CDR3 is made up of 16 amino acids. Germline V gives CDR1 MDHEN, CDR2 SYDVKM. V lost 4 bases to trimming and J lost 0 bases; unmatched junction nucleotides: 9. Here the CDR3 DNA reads TGTGCCAGCAGTTCGCCGGGACAGCGTATCTCCTACGAGCAGTACTTC. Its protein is CASSSPGQRISYEQYF.

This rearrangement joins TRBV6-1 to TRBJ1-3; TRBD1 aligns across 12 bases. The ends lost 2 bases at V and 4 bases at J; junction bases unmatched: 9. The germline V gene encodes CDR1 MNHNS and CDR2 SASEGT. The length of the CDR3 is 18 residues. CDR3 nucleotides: TGTGCCAGCAGTGAAACGGCGGGACAGGGGGCGATAGGAAACACCATATATTTT. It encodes CASSETAGQGAIGNTIYF.

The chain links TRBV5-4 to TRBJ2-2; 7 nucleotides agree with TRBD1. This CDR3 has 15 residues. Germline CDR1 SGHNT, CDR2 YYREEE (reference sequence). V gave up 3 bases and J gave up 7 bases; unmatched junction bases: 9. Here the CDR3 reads CASSSGTEASGELFF. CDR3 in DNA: TGTGCCAGCAGCTCCGGGACAGAGGCTAGCGGGGAGCTGTTTTTT.

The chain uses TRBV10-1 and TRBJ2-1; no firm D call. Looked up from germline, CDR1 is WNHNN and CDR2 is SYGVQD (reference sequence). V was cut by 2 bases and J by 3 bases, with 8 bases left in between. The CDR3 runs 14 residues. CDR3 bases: TGCGCCAGCAGTGAGAATACGGGCTACAATGAGCAGTTCTTC. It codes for CASSENTGYNEQFF.

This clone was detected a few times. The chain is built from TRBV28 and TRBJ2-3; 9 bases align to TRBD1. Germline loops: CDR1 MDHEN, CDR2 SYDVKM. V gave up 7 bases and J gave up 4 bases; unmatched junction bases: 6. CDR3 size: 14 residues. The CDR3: CASTRDRAADTQYF. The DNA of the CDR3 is TGTGCCAGCACGAGGGACAGGGCCGCAGATACGCAGTATTTT. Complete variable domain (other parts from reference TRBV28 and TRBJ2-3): DVKVTQSSRYLVKRTGEKVFLECVQDMDHENMFWYRQDPGLGLRLIYFSYDVKMKEKGDIPEGYSVSREKKERFSLILESASTNQTSMYLCASTRDRAADTQYFGPGTRLTVL.

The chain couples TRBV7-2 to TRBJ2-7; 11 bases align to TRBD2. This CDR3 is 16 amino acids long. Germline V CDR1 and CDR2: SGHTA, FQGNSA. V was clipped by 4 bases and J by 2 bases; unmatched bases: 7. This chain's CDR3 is CASSSPTSGTPYEQYF. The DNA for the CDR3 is TGTGCCAGCAGCTCCCCGACTAGCGGGACTCCCTACGAGCAGTACTTC.

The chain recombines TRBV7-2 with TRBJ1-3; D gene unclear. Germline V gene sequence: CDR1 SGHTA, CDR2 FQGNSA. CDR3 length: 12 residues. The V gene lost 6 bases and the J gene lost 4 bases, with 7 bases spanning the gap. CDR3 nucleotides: TGTGCCAGCAGAACAATCGGAAACACCATATATTTT. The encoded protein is CASRTIGNTIYF.

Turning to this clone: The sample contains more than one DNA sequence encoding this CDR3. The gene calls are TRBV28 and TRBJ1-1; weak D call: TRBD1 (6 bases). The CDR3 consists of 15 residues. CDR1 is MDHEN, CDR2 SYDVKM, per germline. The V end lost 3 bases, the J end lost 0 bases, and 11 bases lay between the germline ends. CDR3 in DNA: TGTGCCAGCAGTTTTTACAGGGAAATGAACACTGAAGCTTTCTTT. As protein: CASSFYREMNTEAFF.

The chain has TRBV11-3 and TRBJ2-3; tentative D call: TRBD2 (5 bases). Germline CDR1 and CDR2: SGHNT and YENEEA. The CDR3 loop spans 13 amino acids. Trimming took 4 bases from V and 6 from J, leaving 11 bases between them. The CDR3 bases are TGTGCCAGCAGCTCACCCCCGGGGGATACGCAGTATTTT. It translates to CASSSPPGDTQYF.